Each of the 16 T cell receptor beta chains below was sequenced from the same sample in a study of OX40 agonist ivuxolimab in advanced cancers. The repertoire was sequenced with immunoSEQ multiplex PCR; TCRdb's copy has only in-frame clones and lacks some. Of tens of thousands of clones listed, about 87% were seen once; the top ten hold about 0.57%. Sequencing was performed on CD4+ or CD8+ T cells sorted from blood, taken in a trial of the OX40 agonist ivuxolimab. The receptors shown here come from an adult with an advanced solid tumor such as melanoma, head and neck, liver or kidney cancer.

The V call is TRBV5-1, the J call TRBJ2-3, with D tentatively TRBD1 (5 bases). The ends were cut back, 7 bases at V and 3 bases at J, with 18 bases in the middle. This CDR3 is 15 amino acids long. CDR1 is SGHRS and CDR2 is YFSETQ in the germline V gene. CDR3 coding DNA: TGCGCCAGCGTTGCTGTCAGGGTTGGGACAGATACGCAGTATTTT. It yields the protein CASVAVRVGTDTQYF.

J is TRBJ2-2 and V is TRBV7-2; D call uncertain. The CDR3 totals 17 residues. Germline-derived CDR1 and CDR2 are SGHTA and FQGNSA. V was cut by 3 bases and J by 0 bases, with 14 bases left in between. As DNA, the CDR3 is TGTGCCAGCAGCTTCATAAGCGTGGGTGCGAACACCGGGGAGCTGTTTTTT. Translating gives CASSFISVGANTGELFF.

This sequence joins TRBV19 and TRBJ2-1; the match to TRBD1 covers 7 bases. CDR3 length: 14 residues. Germline trimming cut 6 bases from V and 8 bases from J; bases unmatched to any gene: 10. Germline lookup yields CDR1 LNHDA and CDR2 SQIVND (reference sequence). CDR3 coding DNA: TGTGCCAGTAGCGAATTACAGGGGATCGATGAGCAGTTCTTC. This encodes CASSELQGIDEQFF.

The CDR3 coding sequence is TGTGCCAGCAGCTTAGCTTTGAATGAGCAGTTCTTC. Protein sequence: CASSLALNEQFF. V and J are TRBV11-2 and TRBJ2-1, with unresolved D. This CDR3 has 12 residues. Germline V CDR1 and CDR2: SGHAT, FQNNGV. The V end lost 1 base, the J end lost 7 bases, and 5 bases lay between the germline ends.

The chain links TRBV5-8 to TRBJ1-5; no firm D call. CDR1 is SGHTS, CDR2 YDEGEE, per germline. This CDR3 is built from 14 residues. The V end lost 0 bases, the J end lost 2 bases, and 6 bases lay between the germline ends. The CDR3: CASSLAGGNQPQHF. CDR3 sequence (DNA): TGTGCCAGCAGCTTGGCGGGTGGCAATCAGCCCCAGCATTTT.

This clone was counted once. The V and J genes are TRBV4-2 and TRBJ2-2; no clear D gene. Germline assignment: CDR1 LGHNA and CDR2 YNFKEQ. The CDR3 extends over 16 amino acids. V lost 1 base and J 0 bases, leaving 9 bases between the germline ends. The CDR3 nucleotides are TGTGCCAGCAGCCAAGTAATAGGGTCGAACACCGGGGAGCTGTTTTTT. Translated: CASSQVIGSNTGELFF.

This chain connects TRBV11-2 to TRBJ1-1; no reliable D call. Trimming removed 1 base from V and 5 bases from J, with 11 bases in between. The CDR3 is made up of 14 amino acids. Germline CDR1 is SGHAT and CDR2 is FQNNGV. The CDR3 loop reads CASSLVSRQTEAFF. The DNA for the CDR3 is TGTGCCAGCAGCTTAGTCTCCAGGCAAACTGAAGCTTTCTTT.

V usage is TRBV30 and J usage is TRBJ2-7; 7 bases are a match to TRBD1. The CDR3 loop spans 14 amino acids. V lost 5 bases to trimming and J lost 3 bases; unmatched junction nucleotides: 10. From germline, CDR1 is GTSNPN and CDR2 SVGIG (reference sequence). CDR3 region: CAWGKGQTDYEQYF. CDR3 in DNA: TGTGCCTGGGGGAAGGGACAGACCGACTACGAGCAGTACTTC.

The rearrangement joins TRBV5-6 to TRBJ2-7; D may match TRBD1 or TRBD2 (5 bases each). In germline, CDR1 is SGHDT, CDR2 YYEEEE. The V and J ends lost 3 bases and 3 bases respectively, with 19 bases between them. The CDR3 sequence is 16 residues long. The CDR3: CASSSGPAAIGYEQYF. The CDR3 bases are TGTGCCAGCAGCTCGGGGCCCGCTGCTATCGGCTACGAGCAGTACTTC.

V gene TRBV7-2 combines with J gene TRBJ2-2; 8 bases are shared with TRBD2. Germline V gene sequence: CDR1 SGHTA, CDR2 FQGNSA. The V segment lost 3 bases and the J segment 5 bases; nucleotides outside the gene matches: 8. The CDR3 is 16 amino acids. CDR3 protein: CASSFAGGGATGELFF. The CDR3 coding sequence is TGTGCCAGCAGCTTTGCGGGGGGCGGGGCAACCGGGGAGCTGTTTTTT.

The rearrangement links TRBV11-2 to TRBJ2-1, with 12 positions matching TRBD2. With V trimmed by 4 bases and J by 9 bases, 10 bases remained unmatched. The CDR3 contains 16 residues. The germline gives CDR1 SGHAT, CDR2 FQNNGV. CDR3 DNA sequence: TGTGCCAGCAGCTCAAAAACTCCGGGACTAGCGGGTGAGCAGTTCTTC. Translation: CASSSKTPGLAGEQFF.

The chain recombines TRBV5-6 with TRBJ1-2, with D possibly matching TRBD1 (6 bases). V gave up 0 bases and J gave up 4 bases, with 13 bases separating them. This CDR3 is built from 15 residues. Germline V gives CDR1 SGHDT, CDR2 YYEEEE. CDR3 DNA sequence: TGTGCCAGCAGCTTGGTCGGGGGGCGCGGCTATGGCTACACCTTC. This gives the protein CASSLVGGRGYGYTF.

This chain joins TRBV30 and TRBJ1-6; D perhaps matches TRBD1 (5 bases). The CDR3 is 14 amino acids. With 1 base removed from V and 8 bases from J, the gap between germline ends came to 12 bases. Germline CDR1 reads GTSNPN; CDR2 reads SVGIG (reference sequence). The CDR3 sequence is CAWSGGVGDSPLHF. The CDR3 DNA follows: TGTGCCTGGAGTGGAGGGGTGGGGGATTCACCCCTCCACTTT.

CDR3 protein: CAWGRPGQPQHF. The CDR3 nucleotides are TGTGCCTGGGGACGGCCCGGGCAGCCCCAGCATTTT. The rearrangement joins TRBV30 to TRBJ1-5; no reliable D call. The CDR3 runs to 12 residues. Trimming cost V 5 bases and J 7 bases, with 12 bases left between them. Germline V gene data show CDR1 as GTSNPN and CDR2 as SVGIG (reference sequence). The full variable domain, its missing parts supplied by reference TRBV30 and TRBJ1-5, is SQTIHQWPATLVQPVGSPLSLECTVEGTSNPNLYWYRQAAGRGLQLLFYSVGIGQISSEVPQNLSASRPQDRQFILSSKKLLLSDSGFYLCAWGRPGQPQHFGDGTRLSIL.

This chain connects TRBV4-1 to TRBJ2-5; possible D gene TRBD2, 7 bases. The CDR3 is 16 residues long. CDR1 is MGHRA, CDR2 YSYEKL, per germline. The V gene lost 1 base and the J gene lost 5 bases, with 17 bases spanning the gap. The CDR3 here is CASSQGLGGAGETQYF. CDR3 coding DNA: TGCGCCAGCAGCCAAGGCTTGGGGGGGGCTGGGGAGACCCAGTACTTC.

The genes are TRBV10-2 and TRBJ2-5, with D perhaps TRBD2 (6 bases). TRBJ2-7 explains the end of the DNA better; the J call may be wrong. The CDR3 totals 14 residues. Germline lookup yields CDR1 WSHSY and CDR2 SAAADI. The CDR3, as DNA: TGCGCCAGTAGGGCGCTTGGGGGGATCTACGAGCAGTACTTC. As protein: CASRALGGIYEQYF.